The rows below give T cell receptor beta chains drawn from one sample of a study of T-cell memory formation after mild COVID-19. TCRdb analysed the 5' RACE reads with MiXCR anew, one entry per CDR3 protein. The sample carries under 650,000 distinct CDR3 sequences, around 17% recorded once. The specimen sequenced was PBMCs or a T cell subset sorted from them (not recorded which). These receptors all come from an adult woman who had mild COVID-19 (a few samples of this study predate the infection). Cell type and time point are not known. Each CDR3 is given with its conserved first and last residue. D genes are given only for firm matches. Not all rows give a size; the values are once, few, many and, for expanded clones, a class.

j_gene: TRBJ1-4
d_gene: .
abundance: .
v_gene: TRBV4-1
CDR3nt: TGCGCCAGCAGCCGAATGCCGGACAGAAGGGATGAAAAACTGTTTTTT
CDR3aa: CASSRMPDRRDEKLFF

j_gene: TRBJ1-3
d_gene: .
abundance: .
v_gene: TRBV15
CDR3nt: TGTGCCACCCTGCAACAGGAGAGCTCTGGAAACACCATATATTTT
CDR3aa: CATLQQESSGNTIYF

j_gene: TRBJ1-1
d_gene: TRBD1
abundance: few
v_gene: TRBV29-1
CDR3nt: TGCAGCGTTGTTCAGGGGGGGGACACTGAAGCTTTCTTT
CDR3aa: CSVVQGGDTEAFF

j_gene: TRBJ2-7
d_gene: TRBD2
abundance: few
v_gene: TRBV20-1
CDR3nt: TGCAGTGCTAGATTGCTAGCGGGAAACGAGCAGTACTTC
CDR3aa: CSARLLAGNEQYF

j_gene: TRBJ2-3
d_gene: .
abundance: .
v_gene: TRBV11-2
CDR3nt: TGTGCCAGCGATTGGTACTGGGGCAGCACAGATACGCAGTATTTT
CDR3aa: CASDWYWGSTDTQYF

j_gene: TRBJ2-1
d_gene: TRBD2
abundance: few
v_gene: TRBV24-1
CDR3nt: TGTGCCACCAGTGATTACCCTAGCGGGAGGTATGAGCAGTTCTTC
CDR3aa: CATSDYPSGRYEQFF

j_gene: TRBJ2-7
d_gene: .
abundance: few
v_gene: TRBV3-1
CDR3nt: TGTGCCAGCAGCCAAGAGAGGATTCGGGGCTCCTACGAGCAGTACTTC
CDR3aa: CASSQERIRGSYEQYF

j_gene: TRBJ1-5
d_gene: TRBD1
abundance: few
v_gene: TRBV2
CDR3nt: TGTGCCAGGGGGACAGGGGGCTATTATAGCAATCAGCCCCAGCATTTT
CDR3aa: CARGTGGYYSNQPQHF

j_gene: TRBJ1-2
d_gene: TRBD1
abundance: .
v_gene: TRBV12-3/TRBV12-4
CDR3nt: TGTGCCAGCAGTTTCGCAGGGGGTAACTATGGCTACACCTTC
CDR3aa: CASSFAGGNYGYTF

j_gene: TRBJ1-3
d_gene: .
abundance: few
v_gene: TRBV20-1
CDR3nt: TGCAGTGCTAGAAGGGAGGGATTCCTCTCTGGAAACACCATATATTTT
CDR3aa: CSARREGFLSGNTIYF

j_gene: TRBJ2-1
d_gene: TRBD2
abundance: many
v_gene: TRBV6-5
CDR3nt: TGTGCCAGCAGTGGCCGGGACTACTTAACCGACAATGAGCAGTTCTTC
CDR3aa: CASSGRDYLTDNEQFF

j_gene: TRBJ2-7
d_gene: .
abundance: .
v_gene: TRBV3-1
CDR3nt: TGTGCCAGCAGCCAGTGGGAGGGGGTCGAGCAGTACTTC
CDR3aa: CASSQWEGVEQYF

j_gene: TRBJ1-2
d_gene: TRBD1
abundance: .
v_gene: TRBV19
CDR3nt: TGTGCCACTGGGGACAGAGAAGGTTATGGCTACACCTTC
CDR3aa: CATGDREGYGYTF

j_gene: TRBJ1-2
d_gene: .
abundance: .
v_gene: TRBV7-2
CDR3nt: TGTGCCAGCAGCTCCCTGGCCGACTATGGCTACACCTTC
CDR3aa: CASSSLADYGYTF

j_gene: TRBJ2-3
d_gene: .
abundance: .
v_gene: TRBV29-1
CDR3nt: TGCAGCGTTGATGTGGGGAGCACAGATACGCAGTATTTT
CDR3aa: CSVDVGSTDTQYF

j_gene: TRBJ2-1
d_gene: .
abundance: few
v_gene: TRBV7-9
CDR3nt: TGTGCCAGCAGCTTATCCGGACAGAGGTTTAATGAGCAGTTCTTC
CDR3aa: CASSLSGQRFNEQFF

j_gene: TRBJ2-4
d_gene: TRBD1
abundance: .
v_gene: TRBV6-6
CDR3nt: TGTGCCAGCAGACCGGGACAGGGGAACATTCAGTACTTC
CDR3aa: CASRPGQGNIQYF

j_gene: TRBJ1-1
d_gene: .
abundance: many
v_gene: TRBV12-3/TRBV12-4
CDR3nt: TGTGCCAGCAGTGTCCCCGGAGTCACTGAAGCTTTCTTT
CDR3aa: CASSVPGVTEAFF

j_gene: TRBJ1-5
d_gene: .
abundance: .
v_gene: TRBV12-3/TRBV12-4
CDR3nt: TGTGCCAGCCAGTCCAGGGAGGGGATGAATCAGCCCCAGCATTTT
CDR3aa: CASQSREGMNQPQHF

j_gene: TRBJ2-1
d_gene: .
abundance: few
v_gene: TRBV9
CDR3nt: TGTGCCAGCAGCGGGACAGATGCCTACAATGAGCAGTTCTTC
CDR3aa: CASSGTDAYNEQFF

j_gene: TRBJ1-2
d_gene: TRBD1
abundance: .
v_gene: TRBV15
CDR3nt: TGTGCCACCAGCCCCCCCGGGACAGGGGCCTATGGCTACACCTTC
CDR3aa: CATSPPGTGAYGYTF

j_gene: TRBJ2-3
d_gene: .
abundance: few
v_gene: TRBV20-1
CDR3nt: TGCAGTGCCCGACGCGGGTTAGCGGTTCGCACAGATACGCAGTATTTT
CDR3aa: CSARRGLAVRTDTQYF

j_gene: TRBJ2-2
d_gene: TRBD1
abundance: few
v_gene: TRBV4-1
CDR3nt: TGCGCCAGCAGCCAATGGTGGGGGACAGGGACGACCGGGGAGCTGTTTTTT
CDR3aa: CASSQWWGTGTTGELFF

j_gene: TRBJ2-1
d_gene: TRBD1
abundance: many
v_gene: TRBV7-2
CDR3nt: TGTGCCAGCAGCCTCCGACAGGGGCCAAGCTCCTACAATGAGCAGTTCTTC
CDR3aa: CASSLRQGPSSYNEQFF

j_gene: TRBJ2-3
d_gene: TRBD2
abundance: few
v_gene: TRBV3-1
CDR3nt: TGTGCCAGCAGCCATCGCGCTAGCGGGGGGGCCAGTAGTAGGGATACGCAGTATTTT
CDR3aa: CASSHRASGGASSRDTQYF

j_gene: TRBJ2-7
d_gene: TRBD2
abundance: few
v_gene: TRBV9
CDR3nt: TGTGCCAGCAGCCCAGCGGGAAGGGTCTACGAGCAGTACTTC
CDR3aa: CASSPAGRVYEQYF

j_gene: TRBJ2-1
d_gene: .
abundance: .
v_gene: TRBV14
CDR3nt: TGTGCCAGCAGCCATCTCCCCAAGGGGACCTACAATGAGCAGTTCTTC
CDR3aa: CASSHLPKGTYNEQFF

j_gene: TRBJ2-3
d_gene: TRBD2
abundance: .
v_gene: TRBV7-2
CDR3nt: TGTGCCAGCAGCTTAAGTAGCGGGAAAACAGATACGCAGTATTTT
CDR3aa: CASSLSSGKTDTQYF

j_gene: TRBJ2-5
d_gene: TRBD2
abundance: .
v_gene: TRBV6-5
CDR3nt: TGTGCCAGCAGTTACTTCGGTGCGGGGGTCCAAGAGACCCAGTACTTC
CDR3aa: CASSYFGAGVQETQYF

j_gene: TRBJ2-5
d_gene: .
abundance: .
v_gene: TRBV19
CDR3nt: TGTGCCAGATACGGACAGCCGGAGACCCAGTACTTC
CDR3aa: CARYGQPETQYF

j_gene: TRBJ2-3
d_gene: TRBD1
abundance: .
v_gene: TRBV3-1
CDR3nt: TGTGCCAGCAGCCAACGACAGGGGGCGCGAGGAGATACGCAGTATTTT
CDR3aa: CASSQRQGARGDTQYF

j_gene: TRBJ2-1
d_gene: .
abundance: .
v_gene: TRBV3-1
CDR3nt: TGTGCCAGCAGCCAGGTGAGCTCCTACGATGAGCAGTTCTTC
CDR3aa: CASSQVSSYDEQFF

j_gene: TRBJ2-5
d_gene: .
abundance: few
v_gene: TRBV19
CDR3nt: TGTGCCAGTAGTTACCAACAGGGTGGCGTGGAGACCCAGTACTTC
CDR3aa: CASSYQQGGVETQYF

j_gene: TRBJ2-1
d_gene: TRBD2
abundance: .
v_gene: TRBV6-7
CDR3nt: TGTGCCAGCAGTTCTTCTAGCGGGAGTCAAAATGAGCAGTTCTTC
CDR3aa: CASSSSSGSQNEQFF

j_gene: TRBJ2-7
d_gene: .
abundance: .
v_gene: TRBV7-2
CDR3nt: TGTGCCAGCAGCGTATTGGGACTCCAGGGCTACGAGCAGTACTTC
CDR3aa: CASSVLGLQGYEQYF

j_gene: TRBJ2-3
d_gene: .
abundance: few
v_gene: TRBV24-1
CDR3nt: TGTGCCACCAGTGACCAGGACAGTAGCACAGATACGCAGTATTTT
CDR3aa: CATSDQDSSTDTQYF

j_gene: TRBJ2-7
d_gene: .
abundance: few
v_gene: TRBV7-2
CDR3nt: TGTGCCAGCAGCTTAGACGCCGGGACTCTTTACTACGAGCAGTACTTC
CDR3aa: CASSLDAGTLYYEQYF

j_gene: TRBJ1-2
d_gene: .
abundance: .
v_gene: TRBV5-5
CDR3nt: TGTGCCAGCAGCTTGGAACAGGATACTAACTATGGCTACACCTTC
CDR3aa: CASSLEQDTNYGYTF

j_gene: TRBJ1-2
d_gene: TRBD1
abundance: .
v_gene: TRBV4-1
CDR3nt: TGCGCCAGCAGCCCCCAGGGGAGACAGGGACTCTATGGCTACACCTTC
CDR3aa: CASSPQGRQGLYGYTF

j_gene: TRBJ1-1
d_gene: TRBD1
abundance: .
v_gene: TRBV7-8
CDR3nt: TGTGCCAGCAGCTTCTCCGGGACAGGGACTGAAGCTTTCTTT
CDR3aa: CASSFSGTGTEAFF

j_gene: TRBJ1-6
d_gene: .
abundance: .
v_gene: TRBV15
CDR3nt: TGTGCCACCAGCAGAGACCCAGTTACGAATTCACCCCTCCACTTT
CDR3aa: CATSRDPVTNSPLHF

j_gene: TRBJ2-5
d_gene: .
abundance: few
v_gene: TRBV29-1
CDR3nt: TGCAGCGTCGAGGGGGAGACCCAGTACTTC
CDR3aa: CSVEGETQYF

j_gene: TRBJ2-7
d_gene: .
abundance: .
v_gene: TRBV21-1
CDR3nt: TGTGCCAGCAGAGAGCAGGACGAGCAGTACTTC
CDR3aa: CASREQDEQYF

j_gene: TRBJ2-3
d_gene: TRBD2
abundance: .
v_gene: TRBV2
CDR3nt: TGTGCCAGCTGGGCTGCGACTAGCGGGGGCACAGATACGCAGTATTTT
CDR3aa: CASWAATSGGTDTQYF

j_gene: TRBJ2-7
d_gene: .
abundance: .
v_gene: TRBV7-9
CDR3nt: TGTGCCAGCAGCTTAAATGCCGAGCAGTACTTC
CDR3aa: CASSLNAEQYF

j_gene: TRBJ2-3
d_gene: .
abundance: few
v_gene: TRBV20-1
CDR3nt: TGCAGTGCCCAGACGGCCAGGGTTGGCACAGATACGCAGTATTTT
CDR3aa: CSAQTARVGTDTQYF

j_gene: TRBJ2-5
d_gene: .
abundance: .
v_gene: TRBV5-1
CDR3nt: TGCGCCAGCAGCTCTGGGAGTCAGGTGCAAGAGACCCAGTACTTC
CDR3aa: CASSSGSQVQETQYF

j_gene: TRBJ2-2
d_gene: .
abundance: .
v_gene: TRBV24-1
CDR3nt: TGTGCCACCAGTGATTTGCCGGGCGGGGAGCTGTTTTTT
CDR3aa: CATSDLPGGELFF

j_gene: TRBJ2-7
d_gene: TRBD2
abundance: once
v_gene: TRBV5-6
CDR3nt: TGTGCCAGCAGCATACTAGCGGGAGGCATCTACGAGCAGTACTTC
CDR3aa: CASSILAGGIYEQYF

j_gene: TRBJ2-3
d_gene: .
abundance: .
v_gene: TRBV5-1
CDR3nt: TGCGCCAGCAGCTTGGACAGGGAGACAGATACGCAGTATTTT
CDR3aa: CASSLDRETDTQYF

j_gene: TRBJ2-1
d_gene: .
abundance: .
v_gene: TRBV3-1
CDR3nt: TGTGCCAGCAGCCAAGAAGGGGGACTAATACTAAATGAGCAGTTCTTC
CDR3aa: CASSQEGGLILNEQFF

j_gene: TRBJ2-7
d_gene: TRBD1
abundance: .
v_gene: TRBV5-1
CDR3nt: TGCGCCAGCAGCTTTTACGGGGACAGGCTTCTCGAGCAGTACTTC
CDR3aa: CASSFYGDRLLEQYF